One and the same sample provided the 31 T cell receptor beta chains below, sequenced in a study of cytomegalovirus exposure and HLA in healthy donors. Primers included in the PCR were 60 Vbeta and 13 Jbeta primers. Clones were read by immunoSEQ multiplex PCR, and TCRdb kept only the in-frame ones, dropping some. This table has 90,000 to 150,000 clones, around 77% appearing once. Sequenced input: PBMCs. The receptors were sampled from a man aged 50-60 years in good health and CMV-seropositive.

This chain uses TRBV6-5 with TRBJ1-6; maybe TRBD1 (6 bases). The CDR3 runs 15 residues. CDR1 and CDR2 (germline): MNHEY, SVGAGI. V gave up 5 bases and J gave up 9 bases, with 17 bases separating them. DNA of the CDR3: TGTGCCAGCAGTGCTACGCGGGGGCGAGGTTCACCCCTCCACTTT. This gives the protein CASSATRGRGSPLHF.

The rearrangement uses TRBV7-3 and TRBJ2-7, with 8 bases aligning to TRBD1. The germline V gene encodes CDR1 SGHTA and CDR2 FQGTGA. This CDR3 has 14 amino acids. With 5 bases clipped from V and 6 bases from J, the junction kept 9 bases outside the gene matches. As DNA, the CDR3 is TGTGCCAGCAGCCCCCGCTCAGGGGGCGGCGAGCAGTACTTC. Residues: CASSPRSGGGEQYF.

This chain links TRBV6-5 with TRBJ2-3; 10 nucleotides agree with TRBD1. Germline assignment: CDR1 MNHEY and CDR2 SVGAGI. The V and J ends lost 0 bases and 6 bases, in that order; junction bases with no gene match: 3. The CDR3 spans 15 residues. The CDR3, as DNA: TGTGCCAGCAGTTACTCCGACAGGGGGCTTGATACGCAGTATTTT. Amino acids: CASSYSDRGLDTQYF.

The CDR3 sequence is CASSQDLLRGGTDTQYF. The CDR3 coding sequence is TGTGCCAGCAGCCAAGATCTCTTGCGGGGGGGCACAGATACGCAGTATTTT. The gene calls are TRBV4-2 and TRBJ2-3, with 8 bases matching TRBD2. CDR3 length: 17 residues. Germline V gives CDR1 LGHNA, CDR2 YNFKEQ. With V trimmed by 0 bases and J by 1 base, 6 bases remained unmatched.

This clone was counted between two and nine times. The CDR3 reads CASSPQGEEGYTF. CDR3 DNA sequence: TGTGCCAGCTCACCTCAAGGGGAGGAGGGCTACACCTTC. V gene TRBV18 combines with J gene TRBJ1-2, with a tentative D call TRBD1 (5 bases). Germline CDR1 reads KGHSH; CDR2 reads LQKENI. Trimming took off 3 bases at V and 8 bases at J, with 13 bases between the two ends. This CDR3 is 13 amino acids long.

The chain links TRBV7-2 to TRBJ2-1; tentatively, D is TRBD1 (6 bases). The length of the CDR3 is 13 residues. Deletions cut 4 bases from V and 4 bases from J, with 8 bases between. Per the germline V gene, CDR1 is SGHTA and CDR2 is FQGNSA. The CDR3 reads CASSSDRYNEQFF. The DNA of the CDR3 is TGTGCCAGCAGCTCGGACAGATACAATGAGCAGTTCTTC.

The chain recombines TRBV7-8 with TRBJ1-5; weak D call: TRBD1 (6 bases). The V gene lost 5 bases and the J gene lost 0 bases, with 11 bases spanning the gap. The V gene's germline CDR1 is SGHVS and CDR2 FQNEAQ. The CDR3 consists of 15 residues. The CDR3 here is CASSLSRGSNQPQHF. CDR3 in DNA: TGTGCCAGCAGCCTCTCCAGGGGTAGCAATCAGCCCCAGCATTTT.

The rearrangement links TRBV6-5 to TRBJ2-7; 10 bases agree with TRBD2. Germline assignment: CDR1 MNHEY and CDR2 SVGAGI. V was pared by 2 bases and J by 6 bases, with 4 bases of the junction left unmatched. CDR3 size: 14 residues. In DNA form, the CDR3 reads TGTGCCAGCAGTTACAGCGGGAGGGCCGGCGAGCAGTACTTC. Its protein product is CASSYSGRAGEQYF.

V and J are TRBV6-6 and TRBJ2-5; TRBD2 matches 8 bases. Germline loops: CDR1 MNHNY, CDR2 SVGAGI (reference sequence). J was trimmed by 1 base and V by 4 bases; bases with no gene match: 2. The CDR3 runs 14 residues. The CDR3 here is CASSFTSGQETQYF. CDR3 DNA sequence: TGTGCCAGCAGTTTCACTAGCGGCCAAGAGACCCAGTACTTC.

The genes are TRBV6-6 and TRBJ1-4, with 7 bases matching TRBD1. The CDR3 consists of 12 residues. Germline lookup yields CDR1 MNHNY and CDR2 SVGAGI (reference sequence). V gave up 6 bases and J gave up 8 bases; unmatched junction bases: 3. DNA of the CDR3: TGTGCCAGCAGGCGGACAGGAGAAAAACTGTTTTTT. This translates into CASRRTGEKLFF.

The gene calls are TRBV6-5 and TRBJ2-7; TRBD2 matches 13 bases. Unmatched junction bases numbered 2, after V lost 0 bases and J lost 3 bases. Per the germline V gene, CDR1 is MNHEY and CDR2 is SVGAGI. CDR3 length equals 16 residues. The CDR3 region has the DNA TGTGCCAGCAGTTACTCAGGACTAGCGGGAGTCTACGAGCAGTACTTC. This sequence encodes CASSYSGLAGVYEQYF.

The rearrangement links TRBV5-1 to TRBJ2-2; TRBD1 matches 10 bases. The germline CDR1 and CDR2 sequences are SGHRS and YFSETQ. This CDR3 is 17 amino acids long. After removal of 5 bases from V and 5 bases from J, the junction contained 12 bases not matched to a gene. The CDR3 DNA reads as TGCGCCAGCAGTCTAACGGGGGACAGGGGCAGGACCGGGGAGCTGTTTTTT. This encodes CASSLTGDRGRTGELFF.

The V gene is TRBV19, the J gene TRBJ1-2; D is unresolved. Germline assignment: CDR1 LNHDA and CDR2 SQIVND (reference sequence). Trimming shortened V by 6 bases and J by 5 bases, and 10 bases separated the two germline ends. The CDR3 loop spans 12 amino acids. The CDR3 sequence: CASSTGGYGYTF. As DNA, the CDR3 is TGTGCCAGTAGCACCGGCGGGTATGGCTACACCTTC.

This clone has more than one count but fewer than ten. The chain employs TRBV7-9 and TRBJ1-4, with D maybe TRBD1 (5 bases). Germline-derived CDR1 and CDR2 are SEHNR and FQNEAQ (reference sequence). V was clipped by 3 bases and J by 1 base, with 9 bases between them. There are 15 residues in the CDR3. DNA of the CDR3: TGTGCCAGCAGCTTGAAGGGGATAACTAATGAAAAACTGTTTTTT. It encodes CASSLKGITNEKLFF.

J is TRBJ1-1 and V is TRBV18, with 11 bases aligning to TRBD1. Germline trimming cut 5 bases from V and 4 bases from J; bases unmatched to any gene: 6. The germline V gene encodes CDR1 KGHSH and CDR2 LQKENI. The CDR3 runs to 15 residues. The chain's CDR3 is CASSESGQGATEAFF. The CDR3 coding sequence is TGTGCCAGCTCAGAGTCCGGACAGGGGGCCACTGAAGCTTTCTTT.

The CDR3 spells CASNPDSRNTEAFF. CDR3 coding DNA: TGTGCCAGCAACCCGGACAGCCGGAACACTGAAGCTTTCTTT. The chain is built from TRBV30 and TRBJ1-1, with a tentative D call TRBD1 (6 bases). The CDR3 is 14 amino acids. V lost 8 bases, J lost 1 base, and 17 bases lay in between. From germline, CDR1 is GTSNPN and CDR2 SVGIG (reference sequence).

This chain connects TRBV18 to TRBJ1-2; the match to TRBD1 covers 9 bases. Trimming took 6 bases from V and 4 from J; bases not matched to a gene: 9. The CDR3 is made up of 15 amino acids. Germline loops: CDR1 KGHSH, CDR2 LQKENI. CDR3 residues: CASSRDRAESYGYTF. CDR3 in DNA: TGTGCCAGCTCTAGGGACAGGGCTGAAAGCTATGGCTACACCTTC.

V is TRBV15 and J is TRBJ2-7; 9 bases agree with TRBD1. V dropped 0 bases and J dropped 4; count of bases not matched to a gene: 7. The CDR3 loop spans 16 amino acids. Germline loops: CDR1 LNHNV, CDR2 YYDKDF (reference sequence). The CDR3 bases are TGTGCCACCAGCAGAGATCAACAGGGGGCAAGGTACGAGCAGTACTTC. Encoded protein: CATSRDQQGARYEQYF.

The chain links TRBV5-6 to TRBJ1-2; D ambiguous. The CDR3 is 13 amino acids. V was shortened by 0 bases and J by 12 bases, with 15 bases between the two germline ends. The V gene's germline CDR1 is SGHDT and CDR2 YYEEEE. The CDR3 sequence is CASSLEKLAINTF. DNA of the CDR3: TGTGCCAGCAGCTTGGAGAAGTTAGCGATCAACACCTTC. Full variable domain (remainder filled in from reference TRBV5-6 and TRBJ1-2): DAGVTQSPTHLIKTRGQQVTLRCSPKSGHDTVSWYQQALGQGPQFIFQYYEEEERQRGNFPDRFSGHQFPNYSSELNVNALLLGDSALYLCASSLEKLAINTFGSGTRLTVV.

The V and J genes are TRBV5-1 and TRBJ1-3; D gene uncertain. The length of the CDR3 is 13 residues. Germline-derived CDR1 and CDR2 are SGHRS and YFSETQ. Trimming removed 4 bases at V and 4 bases at J, with 9 bases between. The chain's CDR3 is CASSQWPGNTIYF. The CDR3 coding sequence is TGCGCCAGCAGCCAATGGCCCGGAAACACCATATATTTT.

CDR3: CASSQAGTGIRDTIYF. CDR3 bases: TGCGCCAGCAGCCAAGCCGGGACAGGGATCCGGGACACCATATATTTT. The rearrangement joins TRBV4-3 to TRBJ1-3, with TRBD1 matching 9 bases. The CDR3 loop spans 16 amino acids. Germline V lookup: CDR1 LGHNA, CDR2 YSLEER. V was pared by 1 base and J by 8 bases, with 9 bases of the junction left unmatched.

The V and J genes are TRBV5-4 and TRBJ1-1; 7 bases map to TRBD1. The germline V gene encodes CDR1 SGHNT and CDR2 YYREEE (reference sequence). The CDR3 sequence is 15 residues long. V shed 2 bases and J 0 bases; nucleotides not matched to a gene: 4. The DNA for the CDR3 is TGTGCCAGCAGCTTACAGGGGCGCATGAACACTGAAGCTTTCTTT. Amino acid sequence: CASSLQGRMNTEAFF.

The chain links TRBV6-6 to TRBJ2-1, with 9 bases identical to TRBD1. V shed 2 bases and J 8 bases; nucleotides not matched to a gene: 7. CDR1 and CDR2 (germline): MNHNY, SVGAGI (reference sequence). The CDR3 runs 15 residues. The CDR3 bases are TGTGCCAGCAGTTACCTTCGACAGGGGGGGGATGAGCAGTTCTTC. Encoded protein: CASSYLRQGGDEQFF.

The chain joins TRBV7-9 to TRBJ2-1, with unresolved D. The germline gives CDR1 SEHNR, CDR2 FQNEAQ (reference sequence). This CDR3 spans 13 amino acids. Deletions cut 7 bases from V and 12 bases from J, with 19 bases between. The DNA of the CDR3 is TGTGCCAGCACCCACTCCCTCAACGAGGTGCAGTTCTTC. Its protein product is CASTHSLNEVQFF. Full variable domain (missing parts from reference TRBV7-9 and TRBJ2-1): DTGVSQNPRHKITKRGQNVTFRCDPISEHNRLYWYRQTLGQGPEFLTYFQNEAQLEKSRLLSDRFSAERPKGSFSTLEIQRTEQGDSAMYLCASTHSLNEVQFFGPGTRLTVL.

This chain connects TRBV7-2 to TRBJ1-2, with a weak D call TRBD1 (6 bases). V was trimmed by 5 bases and J by 7 bases, leaving 14 bases between them. The CDR3 totals 13 residues. The V gene's germline CDR1 is SGHTA and CDR2 FQGNSA. The CDR3 reads CASSRTGQSGYTF. The CDR3 nucleotides read TGTGCCAGCAGCCGCACAGGACAGAGTGGCTACACCTTC.

The rearrangement joins TRBV5-1 to TRBJ2-2, with TRBD2 matching 7 bases. V was pared by 5 bases and J by 1 base, with 8 bases of the junction left unmatched. This CDR3 is 16 amino acids long. Per the germline V gene, CDR1 is SGHRS and CDR2 is YFSETQ. The DNA for the CDR3 is TGCGCCAGCAGGCCGTTGGCTAGCGGGAACACCGGGGAGCTGTTTTTT. This sequence encodes CASRPLASGNTGELFF.

V usage is TRBV4-3 and J usage is TRBJ2-2; 7 nucleotides align to TRBD2. Germline V gene data show CDR1 as LGHNA and CDR2 as YSLEER. After removal of 6 bases from V and 1 base from J, the junction contained 11 bases not matched to a gene. The length of the CDR3 is 17 residues. The DNA for the CDR3 is TGCGCCAGCAGTCGAGAAGCGGGAAGAGGGAACACCGGGGAGCTGTTTTTT. Protein: CASSREAGRGNTGELFF.

This chain joins TRBV5-1 and TRBJ2-3; TRBD2 agrees at 10 bases. CDR3 length: 17 residues. Germline values: CDR1 SGHRS, CDR2 YFSETQ. With 4 bases clipped from V and 6 bases from J, the junction kept 14 bases outside the gene matches. The chain's CDR3 is CASSLGLAGGFQDTQYF. Here the CDR3 DNA reads TGCGCCAGCAGCCTGGGGTTAGCGGGGGGCTTCCAGGATACGCAGTATTTT.

The V and J genes are TRBV6-5 and TRBJ2-7; 7 bases are shared with TRBD1. Per the germline V gene, CDR1 is MNHEY and CDR2 is SVGAGI. The J segment lost 4 bases and the V segment lost 5 bases, leaving 2 bases of the junction unmatched. This CDR3 has 12 amino acids. The CDR3, as DNA: TGTGCCAGCAGTCCGGACAGGTACGAGCAGTACTTC. The encoded protein is CASSPDRYEQYF.

This chain links TRBV2 with TRBJ1-1; D is possibly TRBD1 (5 bases). V lost 3 bases and J 3 bases, leaving 11 bases between the germline ends. Germline V gene sequence: CDR1 SNHLY, CDR2 FYNNEI. This CDR3 has 14 amino acids. CDR3 amino acids: CASSDRQIHTEAFF. Here the CDR3 DNA reads TGTGCCAGCAGTGATAGACAGATTCACACTGAAGCTTTCTTT.

The chain employs TRBV7-2 and TRBJ1-1; unclear D gene. The CDR3 runs 14 residues. Per the germline V gene, CDR1 is SGHTA and CDR2 is FQGNSA. Trimming removed 5 bases at V and 6 bases at J, with 16 bases between. The CDR3 is CASSHRDESPEAFF. The CDR3 bases are TGTGCCAGCAGCCATCGGGATGAGTCCCCTGAAGCTTTCTTT. The whole variable domain, remainder taken from reference TRBV7-2 and TRBJ1-1, is GAGVSQSPSNKVTEKGKDVELRCDPISGHTALYWYRQSLGQGLEFLIYFQGNSAPDKSGLPSDRFSAERTGGSVSTLTIQRTQQEDSAVYLCASSHRDESPEAFFGQGTRLTVV.